This is a list of T cell receptor beta chains from one sample in a study of cytomegalovirus exposure and HLA in healthy donors. Generated by immunoSEQ multiplex PCR, the TCRdb table keeps only in-frame clones and is missing some. Of 240,000 or so clones listed, around 81% are singletons. Sequenced: PBMCs. The receptors here all came from a woman between 55 and 75 years old in good health and CMV-seropositive. The conserved cysteine and the conserved F or W are not part of the CDR3 here. The order of the fields is J gene, clone size, V gene, CDR3 length, CDR3 protein. Only some rows state a clone size, as once, few, many or a class for expanded clones.

j_call: TRBJ2-3; clone_size: NA; v_call: TRBV2; cdr3_length: 13; cdr3_aa: ASSEGNRGADTQY
j_call: TRBJ1-1; clone_size: NA; v_call: TRBV5-6; cdr3_length: 13; cdr3_aa: ASSAWDRGVTEAF
j_call: TRBJ2-5; clone_size: NA; v_call: TRBV27; cdr3_length: 14; cdr3_aa: ASSRGSHPVQETQY
j_call: TRBJ1-5; clone_size: NA; v_call: TRBV7-9; cdr3_length: 14; cdr3_aa: ASSLGDRAPNQPQH
j_call: TRBJ2-2; clone_size: NA; v_call: TRBV27; cdr3_length: 12; cdr3_aa: ASTKREYGGELF
j_call: TRBJ2-1; clone_size: NA; v_call: TRBV7-3; cdr3_length: 13; cdr3_aa: ASSMGHSRGGEQF
j_call: TRBJ1-5; clone_size: NA; v_call: TRBV7-8; cdr3_length: 10; cdr3_aa: ASSPGVGRQH
j_call: TRBJ2-7; clone_size: NA; v_call: TRBV7-2; cdr3_length: 9; cdr3_aa: ASSVTYEQY
j_call: TRBJ2-7; clone_size: once; v_call: TRBV15; cdr3_length: 11; cdr3_aa: ATSRGASYEQY
j_call: TRBJ2-7; clone_size: NA; v_call: TRBV11-3; cdr3_length: 11; cdr3_aa: ASSRGLQYEQY
j_call: TRBJ2-6; clone_size: few; v_call: TRBV5-1; cdr3_length: 17; cdr3_aa: ASSLGTGGSLSGANVLT
j_call: TRBJ1-4; clone_size: NA; v_call: TRBV28; cdr3_length: 13; cdr3_aa: ASSPVTREGEKLF
j_call: TRBJ2-1; clone_size: once; v_call: TRBV7-2; cdr3_length: 16; cdr3_aa: ASSQRASYFPSVDEQF
j_call: TRBJ1-1; clone_size: once; v_call: TRBV2; cdr3_length: 12; cdr3_aa: ASSVLGGGTEAF
j_call: TRBJ2-3; clone_size: NA; v_call: TRBV5-1; cdr3_length: 11; cdr3_aa: ASSLDLRESQY
j_call: TRBJ2-2; clone_size: NA; v_call: TRBV7-8; cdr3_length: 13; cdr3_aa: ASSLVAGRTGELF
j_call: TRBJ2-3; clone_size: NA; v_call: TRBV7-9; cdr3_length: 13; cdr3_aa: ASSSRQGATDTQY
j_call: NA; clone_size: NA; v_call: TRBV28; cdr3_length: 14; cdr3_aa: ASSSFTGTRIYEQY
j_call: TRBJ2-2; clone_size: NA; v_call: TRBV30; cdr3_length: 12; cdr3_aa: AWSVGQPTGELF
j_call: TRBJ1-5; clone_size: NA; v_call: TRBV19; cdr3_length: 14; cdr3_aa: ASSIYGTGASQPQH
j_call: TRBJ2-4; clone_size: NA; v_call: TRBV5-1; cdr3_length: 15; cdr3_aa: ASSIPRGQGAVNIQY
j_call: TRBJ1-5; clone_size: NA; v_call: TRBV18; cdr3_length: 12; cdr3_aa: ASSLDRRNQPQH
j_call: TRBJ2-5; clone_size: once; v_call: TRBV13; cdr3_length: 13; cdr3_aa: ASSLGHRVQETQY
j_call: TRBJ2-2; clone_size: NA; v_call: TRBV4-2; cdr3_length: 12; cdr3_aa: ASSQEPGTGELF
j_call: TRBJ2-1; clone_size: NA; v_call: TRBV7-9; cdr3_length: 15; cdr3_aa: ASSPDLAGGPYNEQF
j_call: TRBJ2-7; clone_size: NA; v_call: TRBV5-5; cdr3_length: 13; cdr3_aa: ASSSGLAGQNEQY
j_call: TRBJ1-1; clone_size: NA; v_call: TRBV7-2; cdr3_length: 11; cdr3_aa: ASSLAVRTEAF
j_call: TRBJ1-2; clone_size: NA; v_call: TRBV9; cdr3_length: 11; cdr3_aa: ASSVTGARGYT
j_call: TRBJ2-2; clone_size: NA; v_call: TRBV6-1; cdr3_length: 12; cdr3_aa: ASRRLAGTGELF
j_call: TRBJ1-4; clone_size: NA; v_call: TRBV5-1; cdr3_length: 14; cdr3_aa: ASSFGQRDTNEKLF
j_call: TRBJ1-5; clone_size: NA; v_call: TRBV28; cdr3_length: 11; cdr3_aa: ASRGQADQPQH
j_call: TRBJ1-3; clone_size: NA; v_call: TRBV28; cdr3_length: 15; cdr3_aa: ASSFVNRGFSGNTIY
j_call: TRBJ2-1; clone_size: few; v_call: TRBV4-2; cdr3_length: 10; cdr3_aa: ASSQGDNEQF
j_call: TRBJ1-1; clone_size: NA; v_call: TRBV27; cdr3_length: 12; cdr3_aa: ASSNRASNTEAF
j_call: TRBJ2-2; clone_size: NA; v_call: TRBV6-5; cdr3_length: 11; cdr3_aa: ASTTGNTGELF
j_call: TRBJ1-1; clone_size: NA; v_call: TRBV7-3; cdr3_length: 11; cdr3_aa: ASSLQGNTEAF
j_call: TRBJ2-6; clone_size: few; v_call: TRBV30; cdr3_length: 14; cdr3_aa: AWSVETVSGANVLT
j_call: TRBJ2-7; clone_size: NA; v_call: TRBV19; cdr3_length: 13; cdr3_aa: ASSIGQGRPYEQY
j_call: TRBJ1-2; clone_size: NA; v_call: TRBV12-5; cdr3_length: 15; cdr3_aa: ASGLVLGQGVVYGYT
j_call: TRBJ1-5; clone_size: few; v_call: TRBV7-2; cdr3_length: 11; cdr3_aa: ASSWDYNQPQH
j_call: TRBJ2-7; clone_size: NA; v_call: TRBV14; cdr3_length: 14; cdr3_aa: ASSGTGLAVSYEQY
j_call: TRBJ2-1; clone_size: NA; v_call: TRBV18; cdr3_length: 11; cdr3_aa: ASSPSSYNEQF
j_call: TRBJ2-5; clone_size: NA; v_call: TRBV7-9; cdr3_length: 12; cdr3_aa: ASSLEEGGRNQY
j_call: TRBJ1-2; clone_size: NA; v_call: TRBV19; cdr3_length: 13; cdr3_aa: ASSSDRGKNYGYT
j_call: TRBJ2-7; clone_size: NA; v_call: TRBV6-6; cdr3_length: 12; cdr3_aa: ASRGDRDSYEQY
j_call: TRBJ1-2; clone_size: NA; v_call: TRBV20-1; cdr3_length: 9; cdr3_aa: SARDLYGYT
j_call: TRBJ2-5; clone_size: once; v_call: TRBV5-4; cdr3_length: 9; cdr3_aa: ASSVVETQY
j_call: TRBJ2-5; clone_size: NA; v_call: TRBV4-1; cdr3_length: 10; cdr3_aa: ASSQAGETQY